A selection of T cell receptor beta chains follows, all from one sample in a study of cytomegalovirus exposure and HLA in healthy donors. TCRdb keeps only in-frame clones here, not all; method: immunoSEQ multiplex PCR. The sample holds approximately 75,000 clones, 65% to 80% seen once. The sequencing input was PBMCs. All receptors come from a man aged 40-50 years in good health and CMV-seropositive. CDR3s include the opening cysteine and the closing phenylalanine or tryptophan. A D gene is named only where the DNA matches it firmly. Not all rows give a size; the values are once, few, many and, for expanded clones, a class.

clone_size | d_call | j_call | v_call | cdr3_aa
NA | NA | TRBJ2-7 | TRBV9 | CASSVDLGAREQYF
NA | NA | TRBJ1-2 | TRBV28 | CASSLLGRDYGYTF
NA | TRBD2 | TRBJ2-5 | TRBV28 | CATLLAGQEETQYF
NA | NA | TRBJ2-7 | TRBV7-8 | CASSLGGRTWEQYF
NA | TRBD1 | TRBJ2-7 | TRBV18 | CASSLEGAPHEQYF
few | TRBD1 | TRBJ2-5 | TRBV6-5 | CASSHLRGRETQYF
NA | TRBD1 | TRBJ2-7 | TRBV7-2 | CASSFRDRDYEQYF
NA | TRBD2 | TRBJ2-1 | TRBV5-8 | CASSLGTSVYNEQFF
NA | TRBD1 | TRBJ2-5 | TRBV28 | CASSTPNDRVIGQETQYF
once | TRBD1 | TRBJ1-6 | TRBV19 | CASSIRGDRGPYNSPLHF
NA | NA | TRBJ2-1 | TRBV11-2 | CASSLIRGAGQNEQFF
NA | NA | TRBJ2-7 | TRBV14 | CASSPLSSYEQYF
NA | NA | TRBJ1-1 | TRBV7-9 | CASSLGVRGNTEAFF
few | NA | TRBJ2-5 | TRBV10-2 | CASSEQQASSQYF
NA | NA | TRBJ1-2 | TRBV29-1 | CSVEGGSSYGYTF
few | NA | TRBJ1-1 | TRBV4-1 | CASSQEGVGNTEAFF
NA | NA | TRBJ1-3 | TRBV4-2 | CASSQDAGRAGNTIYF
once | TRBD1 | TRBJ2-7 | TRBV27 | CASSSPGQPYEQYF
few | NA | TRBJ1-1 | TRBV7-2 | CASGRGRNTEAFF
NA | NA | TRBJ1-6 | TRBV30 | CACRTAFNSPLHF
few | NA | TRBJ2-7 | TRBV25-1 | CASSDTGGGSYEQYF
once | NA | TRBJ2-5 | TRBV5-1 | CASSATGISPQETQYF
once | TRBD1 | TRBJ2-7 | TRBV11-2 | CASNPTGGYEQYF
NA | TRBD2 | TRBJ2-1 | TRBV6-4 | CASSLSSGEGSEQFF
NA | NA | TRBJ2-5 | TRBV5-6 | CASSLYQVQETQYF
NA | TRBD1 | NA | TRBV6-1 | CATSGTGTRYYEQYF
few | NA | TRBJ2-7 | TRBV11-3 | CASSQKRRAAYEQYF
NA | NA | TRBJ2-1 | TRBV7-9 | CASSSPRRGQKDNEQFF
once | NA | TRBJ2-7 | TRBV2 | CASSEGDTTYEQYF
NA | TRBD2 | TRBJ2-2 | TRBV5-4 | CASSSGLAITGELFF
NA | NA | TRBJ2-1 | TRBV7-3 | CASSPMTSAAYNEQFF
NA | TRBD2 | TRBJ2-7 | TRBV11-2 | CASSLVAVLAGGTF
NA | NA | TRBJ2-1 | TRBV18 | CASSPPQRSSYNEQFF
NA | TRBD1 | TRBJ1-2 | TRBV7-2 | CASSTSQGAGGYTF
few | NA | TRBJ1-5 | TRBV28 | CAIQGLMRPQHF
few | TRBD1 | TRBJ2-1 | TRBV11-3 | CASSGYRGDAQFF
NA | NA | TRBJ2-7 | TRBV6-6 | CASSKEQGPYEQYF
NA | NA | TRBJ1-1 | TRBV5-4 | CASSFGEWARNTEAFF
few | NA | TRBJ1-5 | TRBV27 | CASNPDSLLSNQPQHF
NA | TRBD1 | TRBJ1-2 | TRBV28 | CASRVYAGTGWGYTF
NA | NA | TRBJ1-2 | TRBV27 | CASSFGGYGYTF
NA | TRBD2 | TRBJ2-3 | TRBV5-4 | CASGLRLAGGSTDTQYF
NA | TRBD1 | TRBJ2-3 | TRBV6-1 | CASSEADRGPDTQYF
NA | TRBD1 | TRBJ2-5 | TRBV7-7 | CASNRDRGRPQYF
NA | NA | TRBJ1-1 | TRBV9 | CASSAYGGTEAFF
NA | NA | TRBJ1-4 | TRBV4-1 | CASRGGLEKLFF